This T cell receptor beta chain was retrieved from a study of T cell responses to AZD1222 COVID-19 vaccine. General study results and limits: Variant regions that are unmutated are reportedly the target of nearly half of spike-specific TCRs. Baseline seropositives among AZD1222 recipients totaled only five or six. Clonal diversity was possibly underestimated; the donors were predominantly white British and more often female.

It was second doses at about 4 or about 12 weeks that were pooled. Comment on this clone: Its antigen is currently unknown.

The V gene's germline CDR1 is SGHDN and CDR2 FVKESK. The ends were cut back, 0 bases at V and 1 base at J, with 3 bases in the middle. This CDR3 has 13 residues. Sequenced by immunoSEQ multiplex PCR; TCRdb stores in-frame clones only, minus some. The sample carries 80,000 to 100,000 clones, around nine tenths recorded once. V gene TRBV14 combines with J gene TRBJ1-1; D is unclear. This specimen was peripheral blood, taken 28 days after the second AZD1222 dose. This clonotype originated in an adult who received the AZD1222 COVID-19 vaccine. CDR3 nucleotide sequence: TGTGCCAGCAGCCAAGACAGGAACACTGAAGCTTTCTTT. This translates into CASSQDRNTEAFF.